A selection of T cell receptor beta chains follows, all from one sample in a study of T cell responses to AZD1222 COVID-19 vaccine. The method was immunoSEQ multiplex PCR; TCRdb's version includes in-frame clones alone and lacks a portion of them. The sample has roughly 120,000 clones; about nine tenths are singletons. The sample consisted of peripheral blood, taken on day 0 of AZD1222 vaccination. The receptors originated from an adult in good health. The CDR3 runs from the conserved cysteine through the conserved F or W. The D gene is left open where the match is weak. Size is stated for part of the rows, as once, few or many counts, or as a class when the clone is expanded.

TRBJ2-7	TRBV3-1/TRBV3-2	17	-	TRBD1	CASSQGGQGPSSYEQYF	TGTGCCAGCAGCCAAGGGGGACAGGGGCCGAGCTCCTACGAGCAGTACTTC
TRBJ2-7	TRBV19	13	-	-	CASSIGTGYEQYF	TGTGCCAGTAGTATCGGCACAGGGTACGAGCAGTACTTC
TRBJ1-5	TRBV5-1	15	-	-	CASSLGTDSNQPQHF	TGCGCCAGCAGTTTGGGCACCGATAGCAATCAGCCCCAGCATTTT
TRBJ2-5	TRBV19	13	-	-	CASSNVIQETQYF	TGTGCCAGTAGTAACGTGATCCAAGAGACCCAGTACTTC
TRBJ2-2	TRBV19	17	few	-	CASRGRGASNVAGELFF	TGTGCCAGTCGAGGACGGGGTGCCTCAAACGTCGCCGGGGAGCTGTTTTTT
TRBJ2-5	TRBV7-9	14	-	TRBD2	CASSSASGGRVWYF	TGTGCCAGCAGCTCGGCTAGCGGGGGGCGGGTTTGGTACTTC
TRBJ1-2	TRBV10-1	13	-	TRBD1	CASSADRVGGYTF	TGCGCCAGCAGCGCGGACAGGGTAGGAGGCTACACCTTC
TRBJ2-7	TRBV27	12	once	-	CASSFMGGEQYF	TGTGCCAGCAGTTTTATGGGGGGTGAGCAGTACTTC
TRBJ2-2	TRBV7-9	18	-	-	CASSSPLAGPTNTGELFF	TGTGCCAGCAGTTCTCCCCTGGCAGGGCCCACGAACACCGGGGAGCTGTTTTTT
TRBJ1-2	TRBV27	13	once	-	CASGAGADYGYTF	TGTGCCAGCGGGGCAGGGGCCGACTATGGCTACACCTTC
TRBJ1-2	TRBV27	14	-	TRBD1	CASSPGTVPDGYTF	TGTGCCAGCAGTCCCGGGACAGTTCCGGATGGCTACACCTTC
TRBJ2-7	TRBV6-5	15	-	-	CASSYGGLSSYEQYF	TGTGCCAGCAGTTACGGAGGCCTCAGCTCCTACGAGCAGTACTTC
TRBJ2-5	TRBV7-6	12	-	-	CASSSPVETQYF	TGTGCCAGCAGCTCCCCTGTGGAGACCCAGTACTTC
TRBJ1-2	TRBV5-6	16	few	-	CASSLARRRLNYGYTF	TGTGCCAGCAGCTTGGCCCGGCGGCGGTTAAACTATGGCTACACCTTC
TRBJ1-2	TRBV21-1	16	few	-	CASSATGTGGRYGYTF	TGTGCCAGCAGCGCAACCGGGACAGGGGGTAGGTATGGCTACACCTTC
TRBJ2-7	TRBV4-2	15	-	TRBD2	CASSRSAGGSYEQYF	TGTGCCAGCAGCCGATCCGCGGGGGGGTCGTACGAGCAGTACTTC
TRBJ1-4	TRBV6-5	14	-	-	CASLAGAGNEKLFF	TGTGCCAGTCTTGCGGGCGCAGGTAATGAAAAACTGTTTTTT
TRBJ2-3	TRBV5-1	16	-	TRBD1	CASSLVAGQGLDTQYF	TGCGCCAGCAGCTTGGTTGCGGGACAGGGTTTAGATACGCAGTATTTT
TRBJ2-2	TRBV4-1	16	-	TRBD2	CASSQGAQGGIGELFF	TGCGCCAGCAGCCAAGGAGCGCAGGGAGGGATCGGGGAGCTGTTTTTT
TRBJ1-2	TRBV5-1	15	-	-	CASSLDGSSNYGYTF	TGCGCCAGCAGCTTGGACGGGAGTTCAAACTATGGCTACACCTTC
TRBJ1-1	TRBV7-9	16	-	-	CASSPRQGPLNTEAFF	TGTGCCAGCAGCCCCCGGCAGGGCCCATTGAACACTGAAGCTTTCTTT
TRBJ2-1	TRBV3-1/TRBV3-2	15	-	TRBD2	CASSQGGTRGNEQFF	TGTGCCAGCAGCCAAGGTGGGACTAGGGGCAATGAGCAGTTCTTC
TRBJ1-2	TRBV5-4	12	-	-	CASSFGRDGYTF	TGTGCCAGCAGCTTCGGGCGGGATGGCTACACCTTC
TRBJ2-7	TRBV6-6	12	-	-	CASRGGSDEQYF	TGTGCCAGCAGGGGGGGCTCGGACGAGCAGTACTTC
TRBJ2-7	TRBV6-6	14	-	TRBD2	CASRRLAGDYEQYF	TGTGCCAGCAGGAGACTAGCGGGGGACTACGAGCAGTACTTC
TRBJ1-2	TRBV4-2	18	-	TRBD1	CASSQILRDRGRTYGYTF	TGTGCCAGCAGCCAGATTCTCCGGGACAGGGGGCGCACCTATGGCTACACCTTC
TRBJ1-2	TRBV6-5	15	-	TRBD1	CASRPGTGGVGGYTF	TGTGCCAGCCGCCCCGGGACAGGGGGCGTAGGTGGCTACACCTTC
TRBJ2-1	TRBV5-4	15	once	-	CASSPGGFSYNEQFF	TGTGCCAGCAGCCCCGGGGGTTTCTCCTACAATGAGCAGTTCTTC
TRBJ2-3	TRBV6-2/TRBV6-3	15	once	-	CASSPNNIFTDTQYF	TGTGCCAGCAGCCCAAACAACATTTTCACAGATACGCAGTATTTT
TRBJ1-2	TRBV20-1	11	-	TRBD1	CSAGGNYGYTF	TGCAGTGCAGGGGGCAACTATGGCTACACCTTC
TRBJ2-5	TRBV24-1	14	-	-	CATSDPWQGETQYF	TGTGCCACCAGTGACCCCTGGCAGGGAGAGACCCAGTACTTC